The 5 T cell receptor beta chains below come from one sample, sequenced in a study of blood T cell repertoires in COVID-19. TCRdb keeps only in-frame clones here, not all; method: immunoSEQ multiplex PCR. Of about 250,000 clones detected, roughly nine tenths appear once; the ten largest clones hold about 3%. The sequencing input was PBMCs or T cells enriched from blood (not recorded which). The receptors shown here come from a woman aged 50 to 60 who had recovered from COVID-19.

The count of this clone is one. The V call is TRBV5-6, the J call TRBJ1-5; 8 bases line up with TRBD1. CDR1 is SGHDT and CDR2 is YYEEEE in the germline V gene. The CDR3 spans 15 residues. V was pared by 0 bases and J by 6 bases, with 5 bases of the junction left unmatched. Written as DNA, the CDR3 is TGTGCCAGCAGCTTGGGACAGGGGTTAGGTCAGCCCCAGCATTTT. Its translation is CASSLGQGLGQPQHF.

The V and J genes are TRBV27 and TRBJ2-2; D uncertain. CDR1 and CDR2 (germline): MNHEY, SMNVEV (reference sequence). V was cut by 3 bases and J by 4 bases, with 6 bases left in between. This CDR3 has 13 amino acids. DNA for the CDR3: TGTGCCAGCAGTTTCTTGTGCACCGGGGAGCTGTTTTTT. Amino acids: CASSFLCTGELFF.

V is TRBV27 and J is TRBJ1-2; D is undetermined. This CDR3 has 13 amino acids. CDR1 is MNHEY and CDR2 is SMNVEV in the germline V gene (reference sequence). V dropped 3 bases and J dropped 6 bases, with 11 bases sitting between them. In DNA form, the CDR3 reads TGTGCCAGCAGTTTTACCGGTTTGGATGGCTACACCTTC. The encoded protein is CASSFTGLDGYTF.

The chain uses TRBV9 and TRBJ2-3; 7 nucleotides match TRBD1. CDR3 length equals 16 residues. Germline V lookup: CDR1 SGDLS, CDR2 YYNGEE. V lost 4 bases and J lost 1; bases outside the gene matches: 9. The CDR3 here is CASSPNPGQRTDTQYF. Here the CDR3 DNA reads TGTGCCAGCAGCCCTAACCCGGGACAGCGCACAGATACGCAGTATTTT.

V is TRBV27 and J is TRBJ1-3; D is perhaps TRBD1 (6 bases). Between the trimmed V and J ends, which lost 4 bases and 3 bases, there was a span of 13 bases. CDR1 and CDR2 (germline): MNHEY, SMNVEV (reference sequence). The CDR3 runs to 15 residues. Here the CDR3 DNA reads TGTGCCAGCAGTTCAGCGAAGGGGGATGGAAACACCATATATTTT. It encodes CASSSAKGDGNTIYF.